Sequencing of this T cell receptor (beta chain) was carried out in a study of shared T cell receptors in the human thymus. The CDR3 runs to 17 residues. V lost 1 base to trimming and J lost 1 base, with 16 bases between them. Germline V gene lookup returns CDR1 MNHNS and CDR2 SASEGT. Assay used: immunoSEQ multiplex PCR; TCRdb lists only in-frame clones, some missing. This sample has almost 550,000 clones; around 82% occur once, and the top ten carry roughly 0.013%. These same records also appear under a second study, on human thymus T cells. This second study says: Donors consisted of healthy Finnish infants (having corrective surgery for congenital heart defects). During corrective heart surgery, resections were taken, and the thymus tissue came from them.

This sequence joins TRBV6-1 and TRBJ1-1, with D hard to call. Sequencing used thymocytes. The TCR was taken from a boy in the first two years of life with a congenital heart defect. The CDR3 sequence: CASSEGGVRRSNTEAFF. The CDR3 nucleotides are TGTGCCAGCAGTGAAGGTGGCGTGAGGCGGTCGAACACTGAAGCTTTCTTT.